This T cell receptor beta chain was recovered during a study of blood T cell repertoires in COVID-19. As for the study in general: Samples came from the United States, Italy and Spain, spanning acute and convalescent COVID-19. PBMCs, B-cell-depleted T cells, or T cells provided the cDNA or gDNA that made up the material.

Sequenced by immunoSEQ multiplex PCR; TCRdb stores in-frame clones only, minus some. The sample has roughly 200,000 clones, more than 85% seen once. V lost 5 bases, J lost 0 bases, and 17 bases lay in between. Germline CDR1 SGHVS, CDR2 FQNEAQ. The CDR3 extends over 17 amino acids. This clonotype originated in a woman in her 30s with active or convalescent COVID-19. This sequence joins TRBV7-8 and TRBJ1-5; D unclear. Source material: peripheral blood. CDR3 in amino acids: CASSQKGLRDSNQPQHF. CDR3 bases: TGTGCCAGCAGCCAGAAGGGTTTACGGGATAGCAATCAGCCCCAGCATTTT.